The rows below give T cell receptor beta chains drawn from one sample of a study of blood T cells in healthy people across ages. TCRdb recomputed calls from the 5' RACE reads with MiXCR, one row per CDR3 protein. The table lists roughly 1,100,000 distinct CDR3 sequences, under 30% of them singletons. The same data also contributed to another study, on T cells of mothers and their children.

Sequencing was performed on blood. These receptors were taken from a girl aged 2 to 9 in good health. CDR3s include the opening cysteine and the closing phenylalanine or tryptophan. D genes are given only for firm matches. Clone size, where shown, is once, few, many, or a class for clones that have expanded.

clone size: .; D gene: .; J gene: TRBJ1-5; V gene: TRBV27; CDR3 protein: CASSPVGGPQHF; CDR3 DNA: TGTGCCAGCAGCCCGGTCGGCGGGCCCCAGCATTTT
clone size: .; D gene: TRBD2; J gene: TRBJ2-3; V gene: TRBV2; CDR3 protein: CASRFGTSGGPAQYF; CDR3 DNA: TGTGCCAGCAGGTTTGGGACTAGCGGGGGTCCGGCCCAGTATTTT
clone size: .; D gene: TRBD2; J gene: TRBJ2-5; V gene: TRBV12-3/TRBV12-4; CDR3 protein: CASGRTSALQETQYF; CDR3 DNA: TGTGCCAGCGGGAGGACTAGCGCACTCCAAGAGACCCAGTACTTC
clone size: .; D gene: .; J gene: TRBJ2-7; V gene: TRBV14; CDR3 protein: CASSQGGAKKSSYEQYF; CDR3 DNA: TGTGCCAGCAGCCAAGGAGGGGCGAAGAAGAGCTCCTACGAGCAGTACTTC
clone size: .; D gene: .; J gene: TRBJ1-2; V gene: TRBV9; CDR3 protein: CASSVETEIYGYTF; CDR3 DNA: TGTGCCAGCAGCGTAGAAACAGAGATCTATGGCTACACCTTC
clone size: few; D gene: .; J gene: TRBJ2-1; V gene: TRBV11-2; CDR3 protein: CASGGTVSYNEQFF; CDR3 DNA: TGTGCCAGCGGAGGGACAGTCTCCTACAATGAGCAGTTCTTC
clone size: .; D gene: .; J gene: TRBJ2-2; V gene: TRBV28; CDR3 protein: CASWTVTGELFF; CDR3 DNA: TGTGCCAGCTGGACAGTCACCGGGGAGCTGTTTTTT
clone size: .; D gene: .; J gene: TRBJ1-4; V gene: TRBV5-6; CDR3 protein: CASSDMGQTNEKLFF; CDR3 DNA: TGTGCCAGCAGCGATATGGGACAAACTAATGAAAAACTGTTTTTT
clone size: few; D gene: TRBD1; J gene: TRBJ2-7; V gene: TRBV25-1; CDR3 protein: CASRSWDSSTYEQYF; CDR3 DNA: TGTGCCAGCCGCAGTTGGGACAGCTCTACCTACGAGCAGTACTTC
clone size: few; D gene: .; J gene: TRBJ1-1; V gene: TRBV4-3; CDR3 protein: CASSPTTDRQSMNTEAFF; CDR3 DNA: TGCGCCAGCAGCCCTACTACCGACCGACAGTCCATGAACACTGAAGCTTTCTTT
clone size: .; D gene: TRBD1; J gene: TRBJ2-3; V gene: TRBV7-9; CDR3 protein: CASSLTGARDTQYF; CDR3 DNA: TGTGCCAGCAGCCTTACAGGGGCCCGGGATACGCAGTATTTT
clone size: .; D gene: TRBD2; J gene: TRBJ2-3; V gene: TRBV9; CDR3 protein: CASSAPLLAGGTDTQYF; CDR3 DNA: TGTGCCAGCAGCGCCCCCCTACTAGCGGGGGGAACAGATACGCAGTATTTT
clone size: .; D gene: .; J gene: TRBJ1-3; V gene: TRBV5-1; CDR3 protein: CASSLQGQLTGNTIYF; CDR3 DNA: TGCGCCAGCAGCTTGCAGGGGCAGTTGACTGGAAACACCATATATTTT
clone size: .; D gene: TRBD2; J gene: TRBJ2-5; V gene: TRBV25-1; CDR3 protein: CASSPLAGEGRVTQYF; CDR3 DNA: TGTGCCAGCAGTCCCCTAGCGGGGGAGGGCAGGGTGACCCAGTACTTC
clone size: .; D gene: TRBD2; J gene: TRBJ2-3; V gene: TRBV12-3/TRBV12-4; CDR3 protein: CASSFPGGSGDTQYF; CDR3 DNA: TGTGCCAGCAGTTTCCCCGGGGGGTCGGGGGATACGCAGTATTTT
clone size: many; D gene: .; J gene: TRBJ1-1; V gene: TRBV21-1; CDR3 protein: CASQGYPEAFF; CDR3 DNA: TGTGCCAGCCAGGGGTACCCTGAAGCTTTCTTT
clone size: few; D gene: .; J gene: TRBJ2-3; V gene: TRBV19; CDR3 protein: CASTRIPGVTDTQYF; CDR3 DNA: TGTGCCAGTACCCGGATCCCGGGGGTCACAGATACGCAGTATTTT
clone size: .; D gene: TRBD1; J gene: TRBJ1-2; V gene: TRBV7-9; CDR3 protein: CASSTTGGEYYGYTF; CDR3 DNA: TGTGCCAGCAGTACTACAGGGGGTGAATACTATGGCTACACCTTC
clone size: few; D gene: .; J gene: TRBJ2-7; V gene: TRBV9; CDR3 protein: CASSVGGLPSEQYF; CDR3 DNA: TGTGCCAGCAGCGTAGGGGGCCTCCCTTCAGAGCAGTACTTC
clone size: .; D gene: TRBD1; J gene: TRBJ2-5; V gene: TRBV28; CDR3 protein: CASSPPRTGPLGEQYF; CDR3 DNA: TGTGCCAGCAGTCCACCAAGGACAGGGCCTTTGGGTGAGCAGTACTTC
clone size: few; D gene: .; J gene: TRBJ2-7; V gene: TRBV9; CDR3 protein: CASSVDDDEQYF; CDR3 DNA: TGTGCCAGCAGCGTAGACGACGACGAGCAGTACTTC
clone size: few; D gene: .; J gene: TRBJ1-1; V gene: TRBV6-1; CDR3 protein: CASSEGVYEDTEAFF; CDR3 DNA: TGTGCCAGCAGTGAGGGGGTTTACGAGGACACTGAAGCTTTCTTT
clone size: few; D gene: TRBD2; J gene: TRBJ2-5; V gene: TRBV7-3; CDR3 protein: CASSWSGGPEETQYF; CDR3 DNA: TGTGCCAGCAGCTGGAGCGGGGGGCCGGAAGAGACCCAGTACTTC
clone size: .; D gene: TRBD2; J gene: TRBJ2-7; V gene: TRBV28; CDR3 protein: CASRYLAASSYEQYF; CDR3 DNA: TGTGCCAGCAGGTATCTAGCGGCCAGCTCCTACGAGCAGTACTTC
clone size: few; D gene: TRBD2; J gene: TRBJ2-1; V gene: TRBV20-1; CDR3 protein: CSASIGRGTYNEQFF; CDR3 DNA: TGCAGTGCTAGTATCGGGAGGGGAACGTACAATGAGCAGTTCTTC
clone size: .; D gene: .; J gene: TRBJ1-3; V gene: TRBV12-3/TRBV12-4; CDR3 protein: CASSLVHSGNTIYF; CDR3 DNA: TGTGCCAGCAGCTTAGTACACTCTGGAAACACCATATATTTT
clone size: many; D gene: TRBD2; J gene: TRBJ2-3; V gene: TRBV4-1; CDR3 protein: CASSQDGPSGRMQYF; CDR3 DNA: TGCGCCAGCAGCCAAGATGGGCCTAGCGGGAGGATGCAGTATTTT
clone size: few; D gene: .; J gene: TRBJ2-4; V gene: TRBV11-2; CDR3 protein: CASSPWVGDQNIQYF; CDR3 DNA: TGTGCCAGCAGCCCGTGGGTTGGGGATCAAAACATTCAGTACTTC
clone size: once; D gene: .; J gene: TRBJ2-1; V gene: TRBV7-9; CDR3 protein: CASSPQLAGGPGDEQFF; CDR3 DNA: TGTGCCAGCAGCCCACAGCTTGCAGGAGGCCCGGGGGATGAGCAGTTCTTC
clone size: few; D gene: TRBD1; J gene: TRBJ1-3; V gene: TRBV12-3/TRBV12-4; CDR3 protein: CASNVPGQGSDDTIYF; CDR3 DNA: TGTGCCAGCAACGTCCCGGGACAGGGTTCGGATGACACCATATATTTT
clone size: .; D gene: .; J gene: TRBJ2-7; V gene: TRBV2; CDR3 protein: CASSEENYEQYF; CDR3 DNA: TGTGCCAGCAGTGAAGAGAACTACGAGCAGTACTTC
clone size: few; D gene: .; J gene: TRBJ2-1; V gene: TRBV28; CDR3 protein: CARVIRRDNEQFF; CDR3 DNA: TGTGCCAGGGTCATTCGTCGTGACAATGAGCAGTTCTTC
clone size: .; D gene: .; J gene: TRBJ1-5; V gene: TRBV9; CDR3 protein: CASSVRVSGPQHF; CDR3 DNA: TGTGCCAGCAGCGTAAGAGTCTCGGGGCCCCAGCATTTT
clone size: .; D gene: .; J gene: TRBJ1-3; V gene: TRBV11-2; CDR3 protein: CASSLAGRGNTIYF; CDR3 DNA: TGTGCCAGCAGCTTAGCCGGAAGGGGAAACACCATATATTTT
clone size: .; D gene: .; J gene: TRBJ2-1; V gene: TRBV2; CDR3 protein: CASVLYNEQFF; CDR3 DNA: TGTGCCAGCGTCCTCTACAATGAGCAGTTCTTC
clone size: .; D gene: TRBD2; J gene: TRBJ2-5; V gene: TRBV7-9; CDR3 protein: CASSLELSGVNQETQYF; CDR3 DNA: TGTGCCAGCAGCTTAGAGCTAAGCGGGGTAAACCAAGAGACCCAGTACTTC
clone size: few; D gene: TRBD1; J gene: TRBJ2-1; V gene: TRBV20-1; CDR3 protein: CSATDRLYHNEQFF; CDR3 DNA: TGCAGTGCTACGGACAGGCTTTACCACAATGAGCAGTTCTTC
clone size: once; D gene: .; J gene: TRBJ1-1; V gene: TRBV7-2; CDR3 protein: CASSPLRLDTEAFF; CDR3 DNA: TGTGCCAGCAGCCCGTTACGATTGGACACTGAAGCTTTCTTT
clone size: .; D gene: .; J gene: TRBJ2-5; V gene: TRBV4-3; CDR3 protein: CASSQDPRYVETQYF; CDR3 DNA: TGCGCCAGCAGCCAAGACCCGCGATATGTTGAGACCCAGTACTTC
clone size: few; D gene: .; J gene: TRBJ1-4; V gene: TRBV6-2/TRBV6-3; CDR3 protein: CASSRDLGEKLFF; CDR3 DNA: TGTGCCAGCAGCCGGGATCTCGGCGAAAAACTGTTTTTT
clone size: .; D gene: .; J gene: TRBJ2-3; V gene: TRBV7-2; CDR3 protein: CASRETATDTQYF; CDR3 DNA: TGTGCCAGCCGAGAAACAGCCACAGATACGCAGTATTTT
clone size: .; D gene: .; J gene: TRBJ2-5; V gene: TRBV12-3/TRBV12-4; CDR3 protein: CASSFLTGQETQYF; CDR3 DNA: TGTGCCAGCAGTTTCCTAACCGGCCAAGAGACCCAGTACTTC
clone size: .; D gene: .; J gene: TRBJ2-4; V gene: TRBV20-1; CDR3 protein: CSATRVGADIQYF; CDR3 DNA: TGCAGTGCCACCAGGGTGGGGGCGGACATTCAGTACTTC
clone size: few; D gene: .; J gene: TRBJ2-7; V gene: TRBV20-1; CDR3 protein: CSATGPPGVGSSYEQYF; CDR3 DNA: TGCAGTGCTACAGGGCCGCCGGGCGTAGGGAGTTCCTACGAGCAGTACTTC
clone size: .; D gene: TRBD2; J gene: TRBJ2-3; V gene: TRBV20-1; CDR3 protein: CSVAGGYSTDTQYF; CDR3 DNA: TGCAGTGTAGCGGGGGGATACAGCACAGATACGCAGTATTTT
clone size: .; D gene: TRBD1; J gene: TRBJ2-7; V gene: TRBV27; CDR3 protein: CASSLAKTGYEQYF; CDR3 DNA: TGTGCCAGCAGTTTAGCCAAGACAGGGTACGAGCAGTACTTC
clone size: few; D gene: .; J gene: TRBJ2-1; V gene: TRBV5-1; CDR3 protein: CASSIGPTTNNEQFF; CDR3 DNA: TGCGCCAGCAGTATCGGCCCAACCACTAACAATGAACAGTTCTTC
clone size: few; D gene: .; J gene: TRBJ1-6; V gene: TRBV4-3; CDR3 protein: CASSQDQGKDSPLHF; CDR3 DNA: TGCGCCAGCAGCCAAGATCAAGGGAAGGATTCACCCCTCCACTTT
clone size: .; D gene: .; J gene: TRBJ1-2; V gene: TRBV29-1; CDR3 protein: CSVEGVNYGYTF; CDR3 DNA: TGCAGCGTTGAGGGGGTAAACTATGGCTACACCTTC
clone size: .; D gene: .; J gene: TRBJ1-3; V gene: TRBV7-8; CDR3 protein: CASSVSRTYGNTIYF; CDR3 DNA: TGTGCCAGCAGTGTTAGTAGGACATATGGAAACACCATATATTTT
clone size: few; D gene: TRBD1; J gene: TRBJ1-2; V gene: TRBV6-4; CDR3 protein: CASSDSSRDRNGYTF; CDR3 DNA: TGTGCCAGCAGTGACTCAAGTAGGGACAGGAATGGCTACACCTTC
clone size: .; D gene: .; J gene: TRBJ2-1; V gene: TRBV9; CDR3 protein: CASSVRLAANSYNEQFF; CDR3 DNA: TGTGCCAGCAGCGTGAGGTTAGCGGCCAATTCCTACAATGAGCAGTTCTTC